The entry below gives a single TCR beta chain sequence along with its context. This specimen belongs to a study of blood T cell repertoires in COVID-19. With 4 bases clipped from V and 3 bases from J, the junction kept 5 bases outside the gene matches. Looked up from germline, CDR1 is SGDLS and CDR2 is YYNGEE. The CDR3 consists of 15 residues. TCRdb's copy holds only in-frame clones and misses some; the assay was immunoSEQ multiplex PCR. This sample has about 410,000 clones, with over 75% found just once. The clonotype comes from a woman aged 40 to 50 with COVID-19, enrolled during active disease. The J gene is TRBJ1-4, the V gene TRBV9, with 8 bases that match TRBD1. Sequenced input: peripheral blood. CDR3 nucleotides: TGTGCCAGCAGCACCCTGACAGGGGCTAATGAAAAACTGTTTTTT. Translating gives CASSTLTGANEKLFF.